This T cell receptor beta chain was sequenced for a study of cytomegalovirus exposure and HLA in healthy donors. Whole-study findings and limits: Some segments of the V type, notably TRBV6-2 and TRBV6-3, were excluded as indistinguishable. The study labeled more than 150 TCR beta chains cytomegalovirus-associated.

This CDR3 contains 12 residues. The germline gives CDR1 MNHNY, CDR2 SVGAGI (reference sequence). The V gene lost 4 bases and the J gene lost 6 bases, with 9 bases spanning the gap. These donors counted as nominally healthy when sampled, but unrecorded immune exposures were likely. A multiplex PCR was run with 60 Vbeta primers and 13 Jbeta primers. Method: immunoSEQ multiplex PCR; TCRdb's copy keeps in-frame clones and lacks some. The sample shows 40,000 to 55,000 clones, about three quarters of them seen only once. This clone was observed once. What it binds is unknown. This TCR derives from a middle-aged woman in good health and CMV-seropositive. The chain has TRBV6-6 and TRBJ1-2, with a tentative D call TRBD1 (5 bases). Sequencing was done on a sample of PBMCs. The CDR3 spells CASSSRVNGYTF. The CDR3 DNA sequence: TGTGCCAGCAGTTCCAGGGTTAATGGCTACACCTTC.